The source of this T cell receptor (beta chain) is a study of T-cell memory formation after mild COVID-19. This CDR3 spans 14 amino acids. Germline values: CDR1 SGHRS, CDR2 YFSETQ. V was cut by 5 bases and J by 2 bases, with 13 bases left in between. TCR alpha and TCR beta cDNA libraries carrying sample barcodes and UMIs were produced by 5'RACE using constant-segment primers. A single record per CDR3 protein comes from TCRdb applying MiXCR to the 5' RACE reads. Seen here are approximately 300,000 distinct CDR3 sequences, roughly 8% observed once, and the top ten hold roughly 22%. The chain links TRBV5-1 to TRBJ1-1; no reliable D call. The specimen was PBMCs or a T cell subset sorted from them (not recorded which). This sequence originates from a man aged 18 to 35 who had mild COVID-19 (a few samples of this study predate the infection). Cell type and time point are not known. The CDR3 DNA follows: TGCGCCAGCAGGTCGGATCCGCGAAACACTGAAGCTTTCTTT. As protein: CASRSDPRNTEAFF. The full variable domain, in which reference TRBV5-1 and TRBJ1-1 provide the parts outside the CDR3, is KAGVTQTPRYLIKTRGQQVTLSCSPISGHRSVSWYQQTPGQGLQFLFEYFSETQRNKGNFPGRFSGRQFSNSRSEMNVSTLELGDSALYLCASRSDPRNTEAFFGQGTRLTVV.